This T cell receptor (beta chain) is drawn from a study of cytomegalovirus exposure and HLA in healthy donors. Study-wide results and caveats: Reported findings show TCR beta sequences accurately forecast HLA-A and HLA-B alleles in most subjects. In an earlier analysis, about 90% or about 30%: the productive usage of most TCR beta V segments.

Both 60 Vbeta primers and 13 Jbeta primers went into the PCR. Method: immunoSEQ multiplex PCR; TCRdb's copy keeps in-frame clones and lacks some. The data include roughly 71,000 clones; the top ten clones carry approximately 5.3%. CDR1 and CDR2 (germline): LNHDA, SQIVND (reference sequence). This CDR3 region has 16 residues. Between the trimmed V and J ends, which lost 3 bases and 2 bases, there was a span of 14 bases. Note on this clone: Antigen unknown.

The sample comprised PBMCs. The J gene is TRBJ1-5, the V gene TRBV19; tentative D call: TRBD1 (5 bases). The TCR was taken from a woman in her forties in good health and CMV-seropositive. CDR3 DNA sequence: TGTGCCAGTAGTATGGTGGAGGGACTAGGCAATCAGCCCCAGCATTTT. Protein product: CASSMVEGLGNQPQHF.